This T cell receptor (beta chain) emerged from a study of cytomegalovirus exposure and HLA in healthy donors. This CDR3 is built from 17 residues. J lost 4 bases, V lost 6 bases, and 11 bases had no gene match. Per the germline V gene, CDR1 is MDHEN and CDR2 is SYDVKM. PCR primers comprised 60 Vbeta and 13 Jbeta primers. This table comes from immunoSEQ multiplex PCR, and its TCRdb copy is limited to in-frame clones, with some not included. Altogether 150,000 or so clones are present, about 79% being singletons, with the ten largest covering around 0.71%. Material: PBMCs. The TCR sequence derives from a female donor in good health and CMV-seronegative. The chain employs TRBV28 and TRBJ2-1, with TRBD2 identical over 11 bases. Here the CDR3 DNA reads TGTGCCAGCAGCCAAGGTGGGACTAGCGGACTTTACAATGAGCAGTTCTTC. It is translated as CASSQGGTSGLYNEQFF.